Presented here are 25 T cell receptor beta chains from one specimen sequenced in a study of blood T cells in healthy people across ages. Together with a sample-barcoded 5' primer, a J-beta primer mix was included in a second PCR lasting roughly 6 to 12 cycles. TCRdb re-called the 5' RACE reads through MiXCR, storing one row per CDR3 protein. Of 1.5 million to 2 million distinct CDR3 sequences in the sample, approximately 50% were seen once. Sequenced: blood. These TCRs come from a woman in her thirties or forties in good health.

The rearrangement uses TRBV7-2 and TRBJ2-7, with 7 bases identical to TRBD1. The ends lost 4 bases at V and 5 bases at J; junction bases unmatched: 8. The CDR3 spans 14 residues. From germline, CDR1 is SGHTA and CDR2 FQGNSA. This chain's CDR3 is CASSSRDSGDEQYF. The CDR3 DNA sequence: TGTGCCAGCAGCTCCCGGGACAGTGGCGACGAGCAGTACTTC.

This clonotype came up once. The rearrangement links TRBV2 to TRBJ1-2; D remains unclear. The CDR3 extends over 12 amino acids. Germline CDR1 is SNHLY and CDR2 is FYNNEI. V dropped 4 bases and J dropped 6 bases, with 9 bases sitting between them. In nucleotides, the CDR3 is TGTGCCAGCAGTGGGCGGGGAGATGGCTACACCTTC. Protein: CASSGRGDGYTF.

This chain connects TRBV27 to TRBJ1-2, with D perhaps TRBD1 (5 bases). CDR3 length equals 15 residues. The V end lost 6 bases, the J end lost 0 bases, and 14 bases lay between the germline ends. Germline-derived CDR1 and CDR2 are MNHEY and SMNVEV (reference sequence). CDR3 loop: CASSDGTGSNYGYTF. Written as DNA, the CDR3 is TGTGCCAGCAGCGACGGGACGGGTTCTAACTATGGCTACACCTTC.

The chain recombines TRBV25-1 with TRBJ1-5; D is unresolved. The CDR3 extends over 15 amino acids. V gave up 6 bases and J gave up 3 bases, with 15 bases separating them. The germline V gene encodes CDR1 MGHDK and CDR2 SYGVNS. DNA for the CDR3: TGTGCCAGCAGGGGTGATGGGCGGCCCAATCAGCCCCAGCATTTT. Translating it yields CASRGDGRPNQPQHF.

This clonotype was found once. CDR3 sequence: CASSQGHGDAKNIQYF. CDR3 coding DNA: TGCGCCAGCAGCCAAGGGCACGGGGACGCAAAAAACATTCAGTACTTC. The rearrangement uses TRBV4-3 and TRBJ2-4, with D possibly being TRBD1 or TRBD2 (5 bases each). In germline, CDR1 is LGHNA, CDR2 YSLEER. The CDR3 consists of 16 residues. The V gene lost 1 base and the J gene lost 4 bases, with 14 bases spanning the gap.

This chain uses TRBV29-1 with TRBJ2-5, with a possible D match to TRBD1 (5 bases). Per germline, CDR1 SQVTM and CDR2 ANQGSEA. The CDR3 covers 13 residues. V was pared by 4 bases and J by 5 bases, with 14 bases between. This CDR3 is CSVAGRVLETQYF. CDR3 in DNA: TGCAGCGTTGCTGGCAGGGTCTTGGAGACCCAGTACTTC. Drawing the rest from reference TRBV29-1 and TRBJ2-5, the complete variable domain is SAVISQKPSRDICQRGTSLTIQCQVDSQVTMMFWYRQQPGQSLTLIATANQGSEATYESGFVIDKFPISRPNLTFSTLTVSNMSPEDSSIYLCSVAGRVLETQYFGPGTRLLVL.

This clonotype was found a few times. The CDR3 DNA reads as TGTGCCAGCAAGGTCCAGGGGCCCACAGATACGCAGTATTTT. This gives the protein CASKVQGPTDTQYF. The V call is TRBV6-5, the J call TRBJ2-3; tentative D call: TRBD1 (6 bases). Between the trimmed V and J ends, which lost 7 bases and 2 bases, there was a span of 13 bases. This CDR3 has 14 residues. Germline CDR1 is MNHEY and CDR2 is SVGAGI.

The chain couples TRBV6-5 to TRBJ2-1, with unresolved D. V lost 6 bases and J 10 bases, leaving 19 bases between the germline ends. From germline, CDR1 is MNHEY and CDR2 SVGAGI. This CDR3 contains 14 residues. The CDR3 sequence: CASRSSGRIAEQFF. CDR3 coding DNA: TGTGCCAGCAGGTCAAGTGGACGAATTGCCGAGCAGTTCTTC.

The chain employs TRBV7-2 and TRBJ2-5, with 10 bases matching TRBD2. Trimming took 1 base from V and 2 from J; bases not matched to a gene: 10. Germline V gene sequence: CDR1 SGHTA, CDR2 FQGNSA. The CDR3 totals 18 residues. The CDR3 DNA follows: TGTGCCAGCAGCTTAGTGGGCCGGGGGACTAGCGTTCAAGAGACCCAGTACTTC. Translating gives CASSLVGRGTSVQETQYF.

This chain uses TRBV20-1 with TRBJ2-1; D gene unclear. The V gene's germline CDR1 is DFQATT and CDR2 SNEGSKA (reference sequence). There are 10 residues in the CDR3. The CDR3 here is CRAERDEQFF. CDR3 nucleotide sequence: TGCAGGGCCGAGAGAGATGAGCAGTTCTTC.

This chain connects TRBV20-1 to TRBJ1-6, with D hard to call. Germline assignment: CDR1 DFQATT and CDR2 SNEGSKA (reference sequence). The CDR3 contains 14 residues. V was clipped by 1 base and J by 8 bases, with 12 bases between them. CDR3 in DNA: TGCAGTGCTAGAGGGTACATACGGGATTCACCCCTCCACTTT. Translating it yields CSARGYIRDSPLHF.

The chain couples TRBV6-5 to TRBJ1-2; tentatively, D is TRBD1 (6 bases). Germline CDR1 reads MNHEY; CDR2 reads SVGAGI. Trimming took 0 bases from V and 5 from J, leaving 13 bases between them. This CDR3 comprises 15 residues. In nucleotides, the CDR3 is TGTGCCAGCAGTTACTCGGGGGGCGTACGTTATGGCTACACCTTC. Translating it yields CASSYSGGVRYGYTF.

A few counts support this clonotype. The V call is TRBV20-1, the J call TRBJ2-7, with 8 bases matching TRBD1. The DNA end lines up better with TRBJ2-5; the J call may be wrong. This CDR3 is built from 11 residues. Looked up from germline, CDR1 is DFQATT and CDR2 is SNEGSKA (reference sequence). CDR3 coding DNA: TGCAGTGCTCAGGGGGCGGAGACCCAGTACTTC. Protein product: CSAQGAETQYF.

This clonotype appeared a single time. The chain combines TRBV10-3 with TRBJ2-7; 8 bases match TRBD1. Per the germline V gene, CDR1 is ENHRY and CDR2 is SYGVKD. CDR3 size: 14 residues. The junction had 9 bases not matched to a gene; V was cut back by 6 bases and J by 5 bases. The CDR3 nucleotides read TGTGCCATCAGCCTACAGGGGGGTTGGGACGAGCAGTACTTC. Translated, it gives CAISLQGGWDEQYF.

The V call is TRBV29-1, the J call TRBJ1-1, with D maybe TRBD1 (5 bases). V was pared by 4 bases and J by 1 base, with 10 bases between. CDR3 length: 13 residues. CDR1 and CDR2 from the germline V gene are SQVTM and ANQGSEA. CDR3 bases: TGCAGCGTTGGGTCCGGGGGGAACACTGAAGCTTTCTTT. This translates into CSVGSGGNTEAFF.

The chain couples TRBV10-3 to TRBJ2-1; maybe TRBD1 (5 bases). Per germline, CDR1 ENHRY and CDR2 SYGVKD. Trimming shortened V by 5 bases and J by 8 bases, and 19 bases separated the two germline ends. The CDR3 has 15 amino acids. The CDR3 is CAISQLRQGIDEQFF. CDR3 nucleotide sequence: TGTGCCATCAGTCAACTTAGGCAGGGTATTGATGAGCAGTTCTTC.

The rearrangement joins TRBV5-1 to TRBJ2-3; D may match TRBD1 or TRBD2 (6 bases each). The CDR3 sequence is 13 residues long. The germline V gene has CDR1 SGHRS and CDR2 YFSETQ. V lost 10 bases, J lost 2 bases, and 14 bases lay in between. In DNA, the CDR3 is TGCGCCGGTCGCGGGGACAACACAGATACGCAGTATTTT. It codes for CAGRGDNTDTQYF.

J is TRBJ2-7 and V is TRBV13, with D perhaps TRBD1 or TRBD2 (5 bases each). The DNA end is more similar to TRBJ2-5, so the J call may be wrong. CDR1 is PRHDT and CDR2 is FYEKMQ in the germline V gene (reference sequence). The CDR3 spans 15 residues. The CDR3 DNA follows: TGTGCCAGCAGTAGTAACGAGGGGTTTCAGGAGACCCAGTACTTC. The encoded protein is CASSSNEGFQETQYF.

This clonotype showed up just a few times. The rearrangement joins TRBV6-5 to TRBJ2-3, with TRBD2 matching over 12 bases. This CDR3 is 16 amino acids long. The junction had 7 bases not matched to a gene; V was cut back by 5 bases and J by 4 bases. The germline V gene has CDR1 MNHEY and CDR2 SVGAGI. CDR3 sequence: CASSPRTSGAADTQYF. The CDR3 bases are TGTGCCAGCAGTCCCCGGACTAGCGGGGCCGCAGATACGCAGTATTTT.

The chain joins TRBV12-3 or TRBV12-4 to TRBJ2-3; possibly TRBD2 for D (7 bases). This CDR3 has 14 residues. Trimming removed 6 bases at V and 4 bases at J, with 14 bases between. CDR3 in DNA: TGTGCCAGCAGCCGCCGGGGGGCCGCAGATACGCAGTATTTT. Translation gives CASSRRGAADTQYF.

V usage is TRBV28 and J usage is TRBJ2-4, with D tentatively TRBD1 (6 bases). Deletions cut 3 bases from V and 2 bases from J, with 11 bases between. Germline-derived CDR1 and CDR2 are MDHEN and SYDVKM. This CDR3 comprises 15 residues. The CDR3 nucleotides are TGTGCCAGCAGTTTCACAGGGAATACCAAAAACATTCAGTACTTC. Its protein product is CASSFTGNTKNIQYF.

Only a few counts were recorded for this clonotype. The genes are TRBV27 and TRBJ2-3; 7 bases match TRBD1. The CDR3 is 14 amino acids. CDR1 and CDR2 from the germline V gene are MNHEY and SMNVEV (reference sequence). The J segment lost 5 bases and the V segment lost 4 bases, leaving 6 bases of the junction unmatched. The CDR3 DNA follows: TGTGCCAGCAGTTCCACAGGGGAACAAGATACGCAGTATTTT. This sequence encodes CASSSTGEQDTQYF.

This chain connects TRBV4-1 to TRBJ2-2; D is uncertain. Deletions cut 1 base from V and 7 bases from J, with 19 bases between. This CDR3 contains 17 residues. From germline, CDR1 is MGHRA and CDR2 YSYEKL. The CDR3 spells CASSQVAVGFSSGELFF. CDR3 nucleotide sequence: TGCGCCAGCAGCCAAGTCGCAGTTGGGTTCAGCAGCGGGGAGCTGTTTTTT.

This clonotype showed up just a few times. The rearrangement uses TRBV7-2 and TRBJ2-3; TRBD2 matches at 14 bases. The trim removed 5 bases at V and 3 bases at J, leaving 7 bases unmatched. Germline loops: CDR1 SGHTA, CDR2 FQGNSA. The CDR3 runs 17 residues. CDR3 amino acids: CASSAPTSGGATDTQYF. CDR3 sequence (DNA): TGTGCCAGCAGCGCTCCGACTAGCGGGGGGGCGACAGATACGCAGTATTTT.

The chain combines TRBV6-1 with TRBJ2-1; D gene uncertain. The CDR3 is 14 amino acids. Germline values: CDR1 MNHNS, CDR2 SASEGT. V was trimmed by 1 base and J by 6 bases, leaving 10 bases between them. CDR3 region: CASSEEARVNEQFF. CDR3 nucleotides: TGTGCCAGCAGTGAAGAGGCTAGAGTCAATGAGCAGTTCTTC.